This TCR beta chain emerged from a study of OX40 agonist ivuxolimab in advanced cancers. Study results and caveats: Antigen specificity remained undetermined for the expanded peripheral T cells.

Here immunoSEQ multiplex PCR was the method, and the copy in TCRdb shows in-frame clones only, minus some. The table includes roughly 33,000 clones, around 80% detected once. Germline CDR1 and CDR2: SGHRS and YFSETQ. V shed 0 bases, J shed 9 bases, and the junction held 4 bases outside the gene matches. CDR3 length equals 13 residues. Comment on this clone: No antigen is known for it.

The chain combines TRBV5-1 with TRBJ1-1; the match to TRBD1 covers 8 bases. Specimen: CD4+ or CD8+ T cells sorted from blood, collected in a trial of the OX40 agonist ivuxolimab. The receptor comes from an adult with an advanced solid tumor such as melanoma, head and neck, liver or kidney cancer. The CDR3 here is CASSLGDRGKAFF. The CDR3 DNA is TGCGCCAGCAGCTTGGGAGACAGGGGTAAAGCTTTCTTT. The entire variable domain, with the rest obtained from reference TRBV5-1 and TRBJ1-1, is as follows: KAGVTQTPRYLIKTRGQQVTLSCSPISGHRSVSWYQQTPGQGLQFLFEYFSETQRNKGNFPGRFSGRQFSNSRSEMNVSTLELGDSALYLCASSLGDRGKAFFGQGTRLTVV.